This TCR beta chain originates from a study of cytomegalovirus exposure and HLA in healthy donors (TCRdb year 2017). With regard to the full study: The roughly 670 repertoires of the first cohort and the roughly 110 validation repertoires were produced on the same platform, according to a later analysis. The study aimed to test whether signatures of past pathogen exposure could be identified by cataloging public T cell receptors. A separate validation cohort of about 110 different subjects was used in addition to the approximately 640-subject first cohort. To predict cytomegalovirus infection status, the study brought together high-throughput TCR immunosequencing, statistical association of individual TCRs with disease status, and machine learning.

The donors belonged to the validation cohort of about 130 subjects, which was separate from the approximately 680-subject first cohort. The library was made by the immunoSEQ multiplex PCR assay. In the paper's pipeline: A statistical classification framework was built for diagnosing cytomegalovirus status from the catalog of TCR beta chain sequences. The clones in this table, taken by TCRdb from immuneACCESS, are in-frame only. Not every clone is retained; where verified, under half of the shortfall comes from an unresolved V gene, and the cause of the rest is unknown. V, J and clone size are those of that table, while D and trimming were read from the DNA. Recorded for this sample are 56,000 or so clones; about 92% of them occurred a single time. 1.1% of the sample comes from the top ten. A note on this clone: Its binding antigen is unknown. No per-base quality is available; no much larger clone lies one base away.

The CDR1 and CDR2 encoded by the germline V gene are SGHTA and FQGNSA. From its cysteine to its phenylalanine, the CDR3 spans 16 amino acids. CDR3 DNA only is kept here, 48 bases in frame from base 1. Ends trimmed: V by 1 base, J by 9 bases; bases unmatched to a gene: 12. Study-wide findings and limitations: In the study, approximately 160 TCR beta chains were listed as associated with cytomegalovirus. A later analysis had no HLA typing for the validation cohort, so co-occurrence there was scored across all 110 or so repertoires. Across donors, most TCR sequences were observed very rarely, whereas some public TCRs were present in many individuals. The classifier was reported to diagnose cytomegalovirus status with high specificity and sensitivity in both the original cohort and the validation cohort. A later analysis found that TCRs clustered in the first cohort also tended to co-occur in the 100 to 150 validation repertoires, with just under 95% of cluster scores above 0. A few of the identified cytomegalovirus-associated TCR beta chains were confirmed in vitro to be specific for cytomegalovirus antigens. The authors suggested that the approach could potentially be extended to other disease states and immunological phenotypes.

This TCR came from a man aged 18-30 years in good health and CMV-seronegative. Specimen: PBMCs. Here the chain combines TRBV7-2 and TRBJ2-1; 7 nucleotides in the junction match TRBD2. The sequence in DNA is TGTGCCAGCAGCTTAGTTGGCGGGAGTATGAGTAGTGAGCAGTTCTTC. It is translated as CASSLVGGSMSSEQFF.